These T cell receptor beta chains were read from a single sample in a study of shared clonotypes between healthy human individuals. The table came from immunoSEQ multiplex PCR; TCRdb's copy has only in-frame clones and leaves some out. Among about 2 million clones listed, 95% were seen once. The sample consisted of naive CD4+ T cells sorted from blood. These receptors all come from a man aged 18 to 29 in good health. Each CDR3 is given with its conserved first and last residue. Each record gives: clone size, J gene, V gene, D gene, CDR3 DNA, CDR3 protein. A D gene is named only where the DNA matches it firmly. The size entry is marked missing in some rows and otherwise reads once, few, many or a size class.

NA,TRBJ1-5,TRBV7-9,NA,TGTGCCAGCAGCCTAGCGGGGGGTAGCAATCAGCCCCAGCATTTT,CASSLAGGSNQPQHF
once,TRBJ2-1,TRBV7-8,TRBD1,TGTGCCAGCAGCCCAAGGCAGGGGGCACTCCATGAGCAGTTCTTC,CASSPRQGALHEQFF
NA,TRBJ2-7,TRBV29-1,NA,TGCAGCGTTGGCTTCTGGGGACAACAAACCTACGAGCAGTACTTC,CSVGFWGQQTYEQYF
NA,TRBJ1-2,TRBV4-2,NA,TGTGCCAGCAGCCAAGCCCCTCAGGGCAGGGAAGGCTACACCTTC,CASSQAPQGREGYTF
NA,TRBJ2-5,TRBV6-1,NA,TGTGCCAGCAGTGGAGGCGTTATGGAGACCCAGTACTTC,CASSGGVMETQYF
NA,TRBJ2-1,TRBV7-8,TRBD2,TGTGCCAGCAGCTTAATAACCGGGAGGGCCTACAATGAGCAGTTCTTC,CASSLITGRAYNEQFF
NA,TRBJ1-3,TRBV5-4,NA,TGTGCCAGCAGCGAGCCGGGAAACACCATATATTTT,CASSEPGNTIYF
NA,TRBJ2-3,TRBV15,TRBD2,TGTGCCACCAGCAGAGATGGTGGACTAGGGGCGGGTACGCAGTATTTT,CATSRDGGLGAGTQYF
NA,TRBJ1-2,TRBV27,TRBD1,TGTGCCAGCAGTTACCGGGACAGGGGGAGAGGCTACACCTTC,CASSYRDRGRGYTF
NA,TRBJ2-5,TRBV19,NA,TGTGCCAGTAGGGCCGTTGGACAAGAGACCCAGTACTTC,CASRAVGQETQYF
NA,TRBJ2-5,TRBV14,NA,TGTGCCAGCAGCCAAGACCAGGAGACCCAGTACTTC,CASSQDQETQYF
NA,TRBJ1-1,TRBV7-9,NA,TGTGCCAGCAGCTTAAGCTTGAGCACTGAAGCTTTCTTT,CASSLSLSTEAFF
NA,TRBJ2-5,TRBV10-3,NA,TGTGCCATCAGTGATTGGCAAGAGACCCAGTACTTC,CAISDWQETQYF
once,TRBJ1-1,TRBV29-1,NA,TGCAGCGGAGGGAACACTGAAGCTTTCTTT,CSGGNTEAFF
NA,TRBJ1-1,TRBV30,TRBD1,TGTGCCTGGAGAAGGGGGCGGAGTACTGAAGCTTTCTTT,CAWRRGRSTEAFF
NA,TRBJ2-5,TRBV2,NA,TGTGCCAGCATTTGGGGGAAGGAGACCCAGTACTTC,CASIWGKETQYF
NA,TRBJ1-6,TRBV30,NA,TGTGCCTGGACGGTCGGGGGATTAAATTCACCCCTCCACTTT,CAWTVGGLNSPLHF
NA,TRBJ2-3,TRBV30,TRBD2,TGTGCCTGGAGTGTACGGAGCGGGGGTGGCACAGATACGCAGTATTTT,CAWSVRSGGGTDTQYF
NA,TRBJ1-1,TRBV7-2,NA,TGTGCCAGCAGCTTAGAGCGGGTGGGCATGAACACTGAAGCTTTCTTT,CASSLERVGMNTEAFF
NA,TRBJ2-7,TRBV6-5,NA,TGTGCCAGCAGTTACTCCGGTAGCTACGAGCAGTACTTC,CASSYSGSYEQYF
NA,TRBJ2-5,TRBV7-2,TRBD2,TGTGCCAGCAGTTCAAGGACTAGCGGGAGTGAGACCCAGTACTTC,CASSSRTSGSETQYF
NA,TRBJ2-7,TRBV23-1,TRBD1,TGCGCCAGCAGTCAATCGGGGACAGCCTACGAGCAGTACTTC,CASSQSGTAYEQYF
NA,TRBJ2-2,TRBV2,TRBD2,TGTGCCAGCATGCGGGAGGCCGCCACCGGGGAGCTGTTTTTT,CASMREAATGELFF
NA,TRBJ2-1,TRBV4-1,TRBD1,TGCGCCAGCAGCCAGGGCCAACCCGGGACAGGGGGCGGTAGGGGCAATGAGCAGTTCTTC,CASSQGQPGTGGGRGNEQFF
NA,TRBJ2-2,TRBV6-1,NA,TGTGCTTGCCGCAGTGGGACCCTGGGGTCCGGGGAGCTGTTTTTT,CACRSGTLGSGELFF
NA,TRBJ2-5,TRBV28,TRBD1,TGTGCCAGCAGTTTGATCACGACAGGGAAAGAGACCCAGTACTTC,CASSLITTGKETQYF
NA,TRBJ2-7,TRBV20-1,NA,TGCAGTGCTAGAGATCTCCACGAGCAGTACTTC,CSARDLHEQYF
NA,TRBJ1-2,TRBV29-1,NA,TGCAGCGGGGCCTCAGGGAAAACTGGCTACACCTTC,CSGASGKTGYTF
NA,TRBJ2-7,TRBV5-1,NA,TGCGCCAGCAGCTTGGCGGGCACTTCCTACGAGCAGTACTTC,CASSLAGTSYEQYF
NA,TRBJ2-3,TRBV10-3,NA,TGTGCCATCAGGTTTGGCGTTGGAGATACGCAGTATTTT,CAIRFGVGDTQYF
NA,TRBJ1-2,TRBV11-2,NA,TGTGCCAGCAGCTTAGCAATGCAGGGGATAGGTGGCTACACCTTC,CASSLAMQGIGGYTF
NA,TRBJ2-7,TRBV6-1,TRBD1,TGTGCCAGCGGGGGGACAGGGTCGACCTACGAGCAGTACTTC,CASGGTGSTYEQYF
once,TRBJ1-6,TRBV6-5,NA,TGTGCCAGCAGTTACTTCAAGAGCTCCTATAATTCACCCCTCCACTTT,CASSYFKSSYNSPLHF
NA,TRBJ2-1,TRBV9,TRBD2,TGTGCCAGCGGCGTGCGGGAGGGGACCAATGAGCAGTTCTTC,CASGVREGTNEQFF
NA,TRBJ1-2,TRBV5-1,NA,TGCGCCAGCAGCAAGGACGGCACGGGTTCATTGAACTATGGCTACACCTTC,CASSKDGTGSLNYGYTF
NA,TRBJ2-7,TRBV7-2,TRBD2,TGTGCCAGCAGCTTCTTAGCGGGAGGCTACGAGCAGTACTTC,CASSFLAGGYEQYF
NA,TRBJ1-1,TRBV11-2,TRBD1,TGTGCCAGCAGCTTTACACAGGGGGGTACTGAAGCTTTCTTT,CASSFTQGGTEAFF
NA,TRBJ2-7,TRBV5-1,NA,TGCGCCAGCAGCCCCCCGAGGGTGGGTGAGCAGTACTTC,CASSPPRVGEQYF
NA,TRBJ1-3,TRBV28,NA,TGTGCCAGCAGTTCTCAAGGGGTCGCGAGAAACACCATATATTTT,CASSSQGVARNTIYF
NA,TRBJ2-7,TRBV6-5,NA,TGTGCCAGCAGTTCCCTTAGGCCGTCTGCGGGCGGCGAGCAGTACTTC,CASSSLRPSAGGEQYF
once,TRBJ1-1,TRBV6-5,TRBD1,TGTGCCAGCAGTTATTCGACAGGGGGTTTGAACACTGAAGCTTTCTTT,CASSYSTGGLNTEAFF
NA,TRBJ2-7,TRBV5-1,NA,TGCGCCAGCAGCTTTGCTCAGAAGGGAGCGAACTACGAGCAGTACTTC,CASSFAQKGANYEQYF
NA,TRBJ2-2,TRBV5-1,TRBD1,TGCGCCAGCAGCACACAGGGGGACGGCACCGGGGAGCTGTTTTTT,CASSTQGDGTGELFF
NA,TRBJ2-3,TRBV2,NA,TGTGCCAGTCGATCTCCCCGGGGGCGGGACACAGATACGCAGTATTTT,CASRSPRGRDTDTQYF
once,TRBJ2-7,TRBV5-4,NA,TGTGCCAGCAGTCGATACGGACATTCCCCTTGGGCTTTCTCCGAGCAGTACTTC,CASSRYGHSPWAFSEQYF
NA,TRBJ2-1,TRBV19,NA,TGTGCCAGTAGTACCATACAGGGAAACAATGAGCAGTTCTTC,CASSTIQGNNEQFF